These 26 T cell receptor beta chains came from one sample sequenced in a study of T cell repertoires in cytomegalovirus infection. TCRdb independently ran MiXCR on the reads; one entry per CDR3 protein. The sample has nearly 70,000 distinct CDR3 sequences; around 21% are singletons. For these TCRs, the target antigens are not known. The specimen sequenced was PBMCs, sequenced either directly or after in vitro stimulation (not recorded which). The receptors come from a human donor in good health (CMV status not recorded). Some clones in this sample may be carry-over from other donors' samples.

The chain has TRBV29-1 and TRBJ2-1; D is perhaps TRBD1 or TRBD2 (5 bases each). This CDR3 spans 15 amino acids. The V end lost 3 bases, the J end lost 0 bases, and 12 bases lay between the germline ends. Germline assignment: CDR1 SQVTM and CDR2 ANQGSEA. In DNA form, the CDR3 reads TGCAGCGTTGAGGATCCGGGACGCTCCTACAATGAGCAGTTCTTC. This gives the protein CSVEDPGRSYNEQFF.

This clonotype has a handful of counts. The rearrangement joins TRBV6-6 to TRBJ1-5; D may be TRBD1 (6 bases). This CDR3 contains 16 residues. Trimming cost V 2 bases and J 1 base, with 12 bases left between them. Germline CDR1 MNHNY, CDR2 SVGAGI (reference sequence). CDR3: CASSYPTTGSNQPQHF. CDR3 DNA: TGTGCCAGCAGTTACCCTACTACAGGGAGCAATCAGCCCCAGCATTTT.

In this sample, this clonotype turned up many times. The rearrangement joins TRBV7-2 to TRBJ2-1, with a weak D call TRBD2 (6 bases). CDR1 SGHTA and CDR2 FQGNSA come from the germline V gene. This CDR3 comprises 14 residues. V gave up 4 bases and J gave up 15 bases, with 22 bases separating them. CDR3 protein: CASSSRGTSLGTFF. DNA of the CDR3: TGTGCCAGCAGCTCCCGGGGAACTAGCCTGGGCACGTTCTTC. Variable domain in full (rest from reference TRBV7-2 and TRBJ2-1): GAGVSQSPSNKVTEKGKDVELRCDPISGHTALYWYRQSLGQGLEFLIYFQGNSAPDKSGLPSDRFSAERTGGSVSTLTIQRTQQEDSAVYLCASSSRGTSLGTFFGPGTRLTVL.

At least ten counts were recorded for this clonotype. The chain couples TRBV12-3 or TRBV12-4 to TRBJ2-1, with 12 nucleotides matching TRBD2. Trimming removed 2 bases from V and 7 bases from J; junction bases left unmatched: 6. This CDR3 spans 16 amino acids. The CDR3 sequence: CASSLRASGRVNEQFF. DNA for the CDR3: TGTGCCAGCAGTTTAAGGGCTAGCGGGAGGGTTAATGAGCAGTTCTTC.

Concerning this clonotype: Being one base from a much bigger clone, this may be a read error. The chain employs TRBV7-2 and TRBJ1-4, with a possible D match to TRBD1 (5 bases). V gave up 3 bases and J gave up 0 bases, with 8 bases separating them. The CDR3 runs to 15 residues. CDR1 SGHTA and CDR2 FQGNSA come from the germline V gene. The chain's CDR3 is CASSFQGSTNEKLFF. The DNA of the CDR3 is TGTGCCAGCAGCTTCCAGGGCTCAACTAATGAAAAACTGTTTTTT.

The J gene is TRBJ2-1, the V gene TRBV27; 11 bases align to TRBD2. Losses at the gene ends were 6 bases for V and 6 bases for J; bases not matched to a gene: 7. The CDR3 contains 15 residues. Germline assignment: CDR1 MNHEY and CDR2 SMNVEV (reference sequence). CDR3 region: CASSLAGGPRNEQFF. Written as DNA, the CDR3 is TGTGCCAGCAGCTTAGCGGGAGGGCCTCGCAATGAGCAGTTCTTC.

This clonotype turned up a few times. This chain uses TRBV7-2 with TRBJ2-1; 11 bases map to TRBD2. Germline values: CDR1 SGHTA, CDR2 FQGNSA. J lost 0 bases, V lost 4 bases, and 5 bases had no gene match. The CDR3 is made up of 17 amino acids. The DNA of the CDR3 is TGTGCCAGCAGCTACATGGGACTAGCGGACTCCTACAATGAGCAGTTCTTC. Protein sequence: CASSYMGLADSYNEQFF.

This chain joins TRBV12-3 or TRBV12-4 and TRBJ2-1; 9 bases align to TRBD1. The J segment lost 9 bases and the V segment lost 6 bases, leaving 12 bases of the junction unmatched. The CDR3 has 15 residues. CDR3 sequence: CASRPAGTGRGEQFF. The DNA of the CDR3 is TGTGCCAGCAGACCAGCCGGGACAGGGAGAGGTGAGCAGTTCTTC.

This chain joins TRBV7-2 and TRBJ2-3; D is unclear. The last part of the DNA fits TRBJ1-5 better; the J call may be wrong. The CDR3 length is 14 residues. In germline, CDR1 is SGHTA, CDR2 FQGNSA. CDR3 DNA sequence: TGTGCCAGCAAGAGGGCAGCCAGCACAGATACGCAGCATTTT. Residues: CASKRAASTDTQHF.

This rearrangement joins TRBV7-9 to TRBJ2-7; 8 bases are a match to TRBD2. V shed 3 bases and J 3 bases; nucleotides not matched to a gene: 7. CDR1 and CDR2 from the germline V gene are SEHNR and FQNEAQ (reference sequence). The CDR3 sequence is 15 residues long. The DNA for the CDR3 is TGTGCCAGCAGCTTCGGTCGGGAGGGCCACTACGAGCAGTACTTC. Its protein is CASSFGREGHYEQYF.

This clonotype was seen a handful of times. The chain is built from TRBV27 and TRBJ2-1; 8 bases fit TRBD2. There are 15 residues in the CDR3. Germline V gene sequence: CDR1 MNHEY, CDR2 SMNVEV (reference sequence). V lost 5 bases, J lost 7 bases, and 10 bases stayed unmatched. The CDR3 protein is CASSHSGGPGNEQFF. CDR3 DNA: TGTGCCAGCAGTCACTCGGGAGGGCCCGGAAATGAGCAGTTCTTC.

The rearrangement joins TRBV7-6 to TRBJ2-5; maybe TRBD2 (6 bases). Germline V CDR1 and CDR2: SGHVS, FNYEAQ. The CDR3 has 17 amino acids. Trimming pared 1 base from V and 5 bases from J, leaving 20 bases between. CDR3 in amino acids: CASSLEYRSGPRETQYF. The CDR3 DNA follows: TGTGCCAGCAGCTTAGAGTACCGTAGCGGCCCTAGGGAGACCCAGTACTTC.

This clonotype was seen a handful of times. This chain joins TRBV11-2 and TRBJ2-5; the D is unclear. There are 15 residues in the CDR3. The germline V gene encodes CDR1 SGHAT and CDR2 FQNNGV. Trimming removed 0 bases at V and 2 bases at J, with 10 bases between. The CDR3 sequence is CASSLEFGRQETQYF. The CDR3 DNA is TGTGCCAGCAGCTTAGAGTTCGGCAGACAAGAGACCCAGTACTTC.

The V and J genes are TRBV7-2 and TRBJ1-1, with TRBD1 matching over 7 bases. V shed 8 bases, J shed 2 bases, and the junction held 8 bases outside the gene matches. The CDR3 runs to 14 residues. CDR1 is SGHTA and CDR2 is FQGNSA in the germline V gene. CDR3 protein: CASGGGQRNTEAFF. Here the CDR3 DNA reads TGTGCCAGCGGCGGGGGACAGCGAAACACTGAAGCTTTCTTT.

This clonotype was found a few times. V and J are TRBV28 and TRBJ2-1; TRBD1 matches 7 bases. CDR3 length: 13 amino acids. Looked up from germline, CDR1 is MDHEN and CDR2 is SYDVKM. V was clipped by 5 bases and J by 6 bases; unmatched bases: 4. The CDR3 bases are TGTGCCAGCAGTCTCCGGGACAGCAATGAGCAGTTCTTC. Translating gives CASSLRDSNEQFF.

This clonotype was seen ten or more times. The J gene is TRBJ1-1, the V gene TRBV28, with TRBD1 matching over 7 bases. The CDR3 sequence is 14 residues long. Trimming removed 7 bases from V and 2 bases from J; junction bases left unmatched: 7. Germline-derived CDR1 and CDR2 are MDHEN and SYDVKM. The CDR3 loop is CASTVTGRNTEAFF. The CDR3 DNA follows: TGTGCCAGCACCGTGACAGGGAGAAACACTGAAGCTTTCTTT.

This clonotype was observed a few times. This chain links TRBV11-2 with TRBJ1-1; unclear D gene. Trimming left V 2 bases short and J 6 bases short, with 13 bases between. The CDR3 length is 14 residues. The germline V gene encodes CDR1 SGHAT and CDR2 FQNNGV. The CDR3 loop is CASSLRQAGAEAFF. The CDR3, as DNA: TGTGCCAGCAGCTTAAGGCAGGCCGGAGCTGAAGCTTTCTTT.

The chain links TRBV6-1 to TRBJ2-7; 11 bases fit TRBD1. Germline trimming cut 5 bases from V and 3 bases from J; bases unmatched to any gene: 9. This CDR3 spans 16 amino acids. Germline V gene lookup returns CDR1 MNHNS and CDR2 SASEGT. The CDR3 nucleotides read TGTGCCAGCAGTTATCTCCGGGACAGGGGGAACTACGAGCAGTACTTC. As protein: CASSYLRDRGNYEQYF.

In regard to this clonotype: With a much larger clone just one base away, this may be a read error. The chain joins TRBV7-2 to TRBJ2-1; 10 bases align to TRBD2. The germline V gene has CDR1 SGHTA and CDR2 FQGNSA. This CDR3 is built from 16 residues. The CDR3 loop is CASSSPLAGAPNEQIF. The CDR3 bases are TGTGCCAGCAGCTCGCCCCTAGCGGGAGCTCCCAATGAGCAGATCTTC.

The chain uses TRBV5-1 and TRBJ2-3; 8 bases agree with TRBD1. CDR3 size: 15 residues. Germline V gene lookup returns CDR1 SGHRS and CDR2 YFSETQ. V gave up 3 bases and J gave up 0 bases; unmatched junction bases: 3. The CDR3, as DNA: TGCGCCAGCAGCTATGGGGACAGGAGCACAGATACGCAGTATTTT. It specifies CASSYGDRSTDTQYF.

J is TRBJ1-2 and V is TRBV15; the D is unclear. V was clipped by 5 bases and J by 6 bases, with 13 bases between them. In germline, CDR1 is LNHNV, CDR2 YYDKDF (reference sequence). CDR3 size: 13 residues. The CDR3 loop is CATSLGPSDGYTF. Here the CDR3 DNA reads TGTGCCACCAGCCTAGGGCCCTCGGATGGCTACACCTTC.

The genes are TRBV29-1 and TRBJ2-3, with unresolved D. Germline CDR1 and CDR2: SQVTM and ANQGSEA. The CDR3 loop spans 12 amino acids. The ends were cut back, 6 bases at V and 3 bases at J, with 10 bases in the middle. DNA for the CDR3: TGCAGCGTCAACACTCAAACAGATACGCAGTATTTT. Its translation is CSVNTQTDTQYF.

The rearrangement links TRBV5-4 to TRBJ2-1, with 9 bases fitting TRBD2. CDR1 and CDR2 (germline): SGHNT, YYREEE (reference sequence). The V gene end was trimmed by 0 bases and the J gene end by 4 bases; junction bases not matched to a gene: 2. There are 15 residues in the CDR3. DNA of the CDR3: TGTGCCAGCAGCTTGGGTAGCGGGAGATACAATGAGCAGTTCTTC. Encoded protein: CASSLGSGRYNEQFF.

The chain joins TRBV7-8 to TRBJ2-3; TRBD2 might be the D (5 bases). The CDR3 runs to 17 residues. The germline gives CDR1 SGHVS, CDR2 FQNEAQ. V was clipped by 1 base and J by 0 bases, with 14 bases between them. The CDR3 DNA is TGTGCCAGCAGCTTAGTGTTCGGAGCGGCTAGCACAGATACGCAGTATTTT. Translating it yields CASSLVFGAASTDTQYF.

This clonotype has ten or more counts. This chain joins TRBV7-2 and TRBJ2-3; either TRBD1 or TRBD2 may fit D (7 bases each). The V gene lost 0 bases and the J gene lost 4 bases, with 17 bases spanning the gap. Per germline, CDR1 SGHTA and CDR2 FQGNSA. The CDR3 extends over 17 amino acids. This CDR3 reads CASSLAPQGGGSDTQYF. The CDR3 bases are TGTGCCAGCAGCTTAGCGCCGCAGGGGGGGGGGTCAGATACGCAGTATTTT.

CDR3 DNA sequence: TGTGCCAGTAGTATGGGTCAAAACAAAAACATTCAGTACTTC. Protein product: CASSMGQNKNIQYF. This chain uses TRBV19 with TRBJ2-4; D uncertain. Per germline, CDR1 LNHDA and CDR2 SQIVND (reference sequence). The CDR3 is 14 residues long. V lost 3 bases and J lost 3, with 9 bases in between.